The entry that follows covers one TCR beta chain sequence. The antigen is unknown. These data come from a study of T cell responses to AZD1222 COVID-19 vaccine. Germline V gene lookup returns CDR1 SGHRS and CDR2 YFSETQ. The CDR3 sequence is 15 residues long. V was clipped by 3 bases and J by 6 bases, with 16 bases between them. Broader study findings: CD4 TCRs associated with vaccination spanned spike, dominating at 160-218 and 743-854. Recipients of AZD1222 seropositive at baseline numbered only 5 to 7. Nearly half of spike-specific TCRs reportedly target unmutated variant regions.

Profiling relied on immunoSEQ multiplex PCR, and the TCRdb table lists in-frame clones only, not all of them. The sample lists 90,000 to 120,000 clones; roughly 86% were seen once. The receptor was derived from an adult who received the MenACWY meningococcal vaccine as a control. The chain carries TRBV5-1 and TRBJ1-5, with D tentatively TRBD1 (6 bases). Here the sequenced sample was peripheral blood, taken 28 days after the second dose of the MenACWY control vaccine. CDR3 DNA sequence: TGCGCCAGCAGCTCTACAGGGAATTACGGTCAGCCCCAGCATTTT. Amino acid sequence: CASSSTGNYGQPQHF.